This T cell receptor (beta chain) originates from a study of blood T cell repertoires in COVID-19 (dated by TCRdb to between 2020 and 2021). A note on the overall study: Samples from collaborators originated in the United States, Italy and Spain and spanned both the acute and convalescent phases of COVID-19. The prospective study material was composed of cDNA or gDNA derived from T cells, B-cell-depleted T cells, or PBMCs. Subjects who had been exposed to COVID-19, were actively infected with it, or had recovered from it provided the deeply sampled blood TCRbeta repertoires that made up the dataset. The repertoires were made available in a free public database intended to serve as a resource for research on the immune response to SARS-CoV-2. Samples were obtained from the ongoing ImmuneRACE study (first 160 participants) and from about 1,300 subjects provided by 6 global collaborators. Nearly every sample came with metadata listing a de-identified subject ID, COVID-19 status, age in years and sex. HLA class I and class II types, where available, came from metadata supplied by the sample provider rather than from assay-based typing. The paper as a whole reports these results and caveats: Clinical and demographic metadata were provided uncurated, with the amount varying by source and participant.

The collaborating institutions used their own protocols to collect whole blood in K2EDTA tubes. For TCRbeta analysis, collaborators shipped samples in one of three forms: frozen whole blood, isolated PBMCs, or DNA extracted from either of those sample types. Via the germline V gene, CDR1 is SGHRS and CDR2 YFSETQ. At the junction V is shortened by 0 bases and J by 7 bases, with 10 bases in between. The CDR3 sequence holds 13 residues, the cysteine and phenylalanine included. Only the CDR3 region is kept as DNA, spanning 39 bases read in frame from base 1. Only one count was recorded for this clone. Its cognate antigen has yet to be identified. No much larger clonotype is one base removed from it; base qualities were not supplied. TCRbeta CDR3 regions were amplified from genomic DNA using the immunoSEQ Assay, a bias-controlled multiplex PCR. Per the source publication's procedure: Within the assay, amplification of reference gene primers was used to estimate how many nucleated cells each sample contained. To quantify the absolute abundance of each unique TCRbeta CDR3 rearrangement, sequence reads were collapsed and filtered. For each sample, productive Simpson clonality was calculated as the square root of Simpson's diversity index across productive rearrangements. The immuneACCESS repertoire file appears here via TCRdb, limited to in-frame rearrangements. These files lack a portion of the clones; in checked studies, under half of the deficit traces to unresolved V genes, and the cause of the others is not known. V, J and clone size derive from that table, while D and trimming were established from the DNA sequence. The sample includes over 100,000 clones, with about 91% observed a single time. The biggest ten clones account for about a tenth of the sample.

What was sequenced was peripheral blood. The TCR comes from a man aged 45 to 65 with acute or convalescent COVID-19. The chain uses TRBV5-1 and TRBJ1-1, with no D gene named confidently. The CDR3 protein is CASSLGLPNEAFF. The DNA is TGCGCCAGCAGCTTGGGGCTGCCCAATGAAGCTTTCTTT. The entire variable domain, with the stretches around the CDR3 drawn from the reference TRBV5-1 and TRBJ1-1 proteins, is KAGVTQTPRYLIKTRGQQVTLSCSPISGHRSVSWYQQTPGQGLQFLFEYFSETQRNKGNFPGRFSGRQFSNSRSEMNVSTLELGDSALYLCASSLGLPNEAFFGQGTRLTVV.